These 13 T cell receptor beta chains were sequenced from one sample in a study of T cell responses to AZD1222 COVID-19 vaccine. Clones were sequenced by immunoSEQ multiplex PCR, and TCRdb holds only the in-frame ones, with some missing. The repertoire includes approximately 64,000 clones, 84% of them detected once, and roughly 6.6% sits in the top ten. Sample: peripheral blood, taken on day 0 of AZD1222 vaccination. Source of these receptors: an adult in good health.

The rearrangement uses TRBV5-8 and TRBJ2-3; D gene ambiguous. The CDR3 runs to 14 residues. Trimming removed 2 bases at V and 2 bases at J, with 9 bases between. Germline CDR1 is SGHTS and CDR2 is YDEGEE. This CDR3 reads CASSFGTTTDTQYF. CDR3 nucleotide sequence: TGTGCCAGCAGCTTCGGCACCACCACAGATACGCAGTATTTT.

This chain joins TRBV5-1 and TRBJ2-2; no reliable D call. CDR3 length: 13 amino acids. Trimming removed 0 bases at V and 5 bases at J, with 5 bases between. Germline V gene sequence: CDR1 SGHRS, CDR2 YFSETQ. CDR3 coding DNA: TGCGCCAGCAGCTTGGCAGATACCGGGGAGCTGTTTTTT. Translating gives CASSLADTGELFF.

A single count supports this clone. The chain recombines TRBV10-1 with TRBJ1-4; D is perhaps TRBD1 (5 bases). Germline loops: CDR1 WNHNN, CDR2 SYGVQD (reference sequence). The V end was cut by 3 bases, the J end by 12 bases, with 11 bases between. This CDR3 region has 12 residues. The CDR3 is CASSDGGSELFF. Here the CDR3 DNA reads TGCGCCAGCAGTGATGGGGGTAGTGAACTGTTTTTT.

CDR3 DNA sequence: TGTGCCAGCGGGGCCAGGGCCTATAGCAATCAGCCCCAGCATTTT. Amino acid sequence: CASGARAYSNQPQHF. The chain has TRBV2 and TRBJ1-5; possible D gene TRBD1, 5 bases. CDR3 size: 15 residues. V was pared by 8 bases and J by 0 bases, with 14 bases between. CDR1 SNHLY and CDR2 FYNNEI come from the germline V gene.

This chain joins TRBV19 and TRBJ2-1, with 7 bases fitting TRBD2. CDR1 is LNHDA and CDR2 is SQIVND in the germline V gene (reference sequence). The J segment lost 0 bases and the V segment lost 2 bases, leaving 4 bases of the junction unmatched. CDR3 length equals 16 residues. The CDR3 DNA reads TGTGCCAGTAGTATAACGGCGGGGGACTCCTACAATGAGCAGTTCTTC. Protein product: CASSITAGDSYNEQFF.

This clone is a singleton in its sample. The chain recombines TRBV25-1 with TRBJ1-6, with 8 bases identical to TRBD1. CDR3 size: 13 residues. V lost 6 bases, J lost 7 bases, and 2 bases stayed unmatched. Germline CDR1 MGHDK, CDR2 SYGVNS. In DNA form, the CDR3 reads TGTGCCAGCAGCAGGACAGGGAATTCACCCCTCCACTTT. Its protein product is CASSRTGNSPLHF.

This clone has only one observation. The chain couples TRBV27 to TRBJ2-7; 7 positions match TRBD1. Unmatched junction bases numbered 11, after V lost 4 bases and J lost 5 bases. CDR1 is MNHEY, CDR2 SMNVEV, per germline (reference sequence). The CDR3 extends over 15 amino acids. The CDR3 spells CASSWTGHILDEQYF. DNA for the CDR3: TGTGCCAGCAGTTGGACAGGCCATATCTTAGACGAGCAGTACTTC.

Only a few counts were recorded for this clone. This chain joins TRBV19 and TRBJ2-2; D unclear. V was clipped by 9 bases and J by 1 base, with 12 bases between them. CDR1 and CDR2 (germline): LNHDA, SQIVND (reference sequence). CDR3 length equals 14 residues. The CDR3 is CASSGLENTGELFF. The CDR3 DNA sequence: TGTGCCAGCTCGGGTCTCGAGAACACCGGGGAGCTGTTTTTT. The entire variable domain, with the rest obtained from reference TRBV19 and TRBJ2-2, is as follows: DGGITQSPKYLFRKEGQNVTLSCEQNLNHDAMYWYRQDPGQGLRLIYYSQIVNDFQKGDIAEGYSVSREKKESFPLTVTSAQKNPTAFYLCASSGLENTGELFFGEGSRLTVL.

This clone is a singleton in its sample. The chain employs TRBV6-2 or TRBV6-3 and TRBJ1-6; 10 bases align to TRBD1. The V gene's germline CDR1 is MNHEY and CDR2 SVGEGT. V dropped 2 bases and J dropped 7; count of bases not matched to a gene: 8. The length of the CDR3 is 17 residues. Here the CDR3 DNA reads TGTGCCAGCAGTTACCGGGACAGGGGAATTTGGAATTCACCCCTCCACTTT. Residues: CASSYRDRGIWNSPLHF.

The chain joins TRBV9 to TRBJ2-3; TRBD2 might be the D (7 bases). From germline, CDR1 is SGDLS and CDR2 YYNGEE. Deletions cut 0 bases from V and 5 bases from J, with 13 bases between. CDR3 size: 15 residues. The CDR3 nucleotides are TGTGCCAGCAGCGTAGGAGGGGGGGCCAGAGATACGCAGTATTTT. Amino acid sequence: CASSVGGGARDTQYF.

The chain links TRBV12-5 to TRBJ1-6; 7 positions agree with TRBD1. Germline V CDR1 and CDR2: LGHNT, FRNRAP. This CDR3 contains 15 residues. Trimming removed 3 bases from V and 6 bases from J; junction bases left unmatched: 5. CDR3 amino acids: CASGFRTGANSPLHF. The CDR3 DNA is TGTGCTAGTGGTTTCCGGACAGGAGCTAATTCACCCCTCCACTTT.

V is TRBV7-8 and J is TRBJ2-1; no definite D call. The germline gives CDR1 SGHVS, CDR2 FQNEAQ. The CDR3 has 17 amino acids. The V end lost 0 bases, the J end lost 2 bases, and 14 bases lay between the germline ends. The CDR3 protein is CASSLAVRRNTYNEQFF. The CDR3 nucleotides read TGTGCCAGCAGCTTAGCGGTTCGGCGGAATACCTACAATGAGCAGTTCTTC.

The chain uses TRBV7-9 and TRBJ2-2; TRBD2 might be the D (5 bases). CDR3 length: 12 amino acids. The germline V and J ends were trimmed by 5 bases and 7 bases, with 8 bases remaining between them. CDR1 and CDR2 (germline): SEHNR, FQNEAQ (reference sequence). CDR3 amino acids: CASSEGYGELFF. The CDR3, as DNA: TGTGCCAGCAGCGAGGGATACGGGGAGCTGTTTTTT.